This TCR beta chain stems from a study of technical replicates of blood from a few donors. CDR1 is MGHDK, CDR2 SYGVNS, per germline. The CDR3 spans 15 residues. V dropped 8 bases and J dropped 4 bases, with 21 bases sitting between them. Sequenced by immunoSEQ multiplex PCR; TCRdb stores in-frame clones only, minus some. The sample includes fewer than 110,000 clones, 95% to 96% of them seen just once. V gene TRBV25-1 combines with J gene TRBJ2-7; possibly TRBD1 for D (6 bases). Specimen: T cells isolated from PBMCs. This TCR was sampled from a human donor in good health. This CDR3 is CASGSLQGPAYEQYF. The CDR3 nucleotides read TGTGCCAGCGGATCCTTACAGGGCCCCGCGTACGAGCAGTACTTC.